This section outlines one T cell receptor beta chain sequence together with its context. The data were taken from a study of blood T cell repertoires in COVID-19. Looking at the study overall: PBMCs, B-cell-depleted T cells, or T cells were the source of the cDNA or gDNA that made up the material.

Per the authors' pipeline: Amplification from reference gene primers served as the basis for estimated nucleated cell counts. The table came from immunoSEQ multiplex PCR; TCRdb's copy has only in-frame clones and leaves some out. D and trimming were read from the DNA, whereas the V and J calls and clone size are those reported in that table. The repertoire has around 210,000 clones, around 88% of them found once; the top ten carry more than 1.4%. CDR1 and CDR2 from the germline V gene are MNHEY and SMNVEV (reference sequence). The CDR3 spans 15 residues. The V and J ends lost 3 bases and 3 bases respectively, with 15 bases between them.

J is TRBJ2-7 and V is TRBV27, with D unclear. The receptor comes from a man aged 18 to 29 with active or convalescent COVID-19. Sequenced material: peripheral blood. The CDR3 spells CASSFGLLEVYEQYF. CDR3 DNA sequence: TGTGCCAGCAGTTTTGGCCTCCTAGAGGTCTACGAGCAGTACTTC.